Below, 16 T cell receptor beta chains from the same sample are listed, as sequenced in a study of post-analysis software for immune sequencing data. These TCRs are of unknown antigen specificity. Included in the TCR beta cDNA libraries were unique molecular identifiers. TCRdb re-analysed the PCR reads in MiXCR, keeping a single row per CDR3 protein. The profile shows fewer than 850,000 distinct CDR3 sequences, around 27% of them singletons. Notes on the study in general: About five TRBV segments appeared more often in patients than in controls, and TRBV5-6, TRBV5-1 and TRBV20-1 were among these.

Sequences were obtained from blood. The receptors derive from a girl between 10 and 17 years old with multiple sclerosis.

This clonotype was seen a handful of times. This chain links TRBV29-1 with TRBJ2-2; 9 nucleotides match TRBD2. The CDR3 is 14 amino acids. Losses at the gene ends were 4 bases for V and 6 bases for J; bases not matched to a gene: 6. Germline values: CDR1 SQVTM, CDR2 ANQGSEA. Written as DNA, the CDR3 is TGCAGCGTTGGTCTAGCGGGACGCCCCGGGGAGCTGTTTTTT. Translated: CSVGLAGRPGELFF.

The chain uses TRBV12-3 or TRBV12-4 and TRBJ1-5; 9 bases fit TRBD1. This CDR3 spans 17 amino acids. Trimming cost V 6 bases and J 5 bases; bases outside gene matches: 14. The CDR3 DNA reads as TGTGCCAGCAGCCCGGGACAGGGAAACACCATCGATCAGCCCCAGCATTTT. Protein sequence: CASSPGQGNTIDQPQHF.

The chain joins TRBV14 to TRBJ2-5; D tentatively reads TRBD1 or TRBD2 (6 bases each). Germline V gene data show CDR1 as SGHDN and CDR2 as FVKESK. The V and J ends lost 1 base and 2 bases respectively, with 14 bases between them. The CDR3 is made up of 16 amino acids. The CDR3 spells CASSQGRGPQQETQYF. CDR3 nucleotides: TGTGCCAGCAGCCAAGGACGGGGGCCGCAACAAGAGACCCAGTACTTC. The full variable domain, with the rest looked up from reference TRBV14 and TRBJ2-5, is EAGVTQFPSHSVIEKGQTVTLRCDPISGHDNLYWYRRVMGKEIKFLLHFVKESKQDESGMPNNRFLAERTGGTYSTLKVQPAELEDSGVYFCASSQGRGPQQETQYFGPGTRLLVL.

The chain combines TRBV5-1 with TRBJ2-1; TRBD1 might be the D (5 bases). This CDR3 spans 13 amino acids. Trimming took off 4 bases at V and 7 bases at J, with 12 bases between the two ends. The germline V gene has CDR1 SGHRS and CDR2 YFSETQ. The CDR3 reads CASSPGIGNEQFF. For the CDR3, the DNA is TGCGCCAGCAGCCCAGGGATTGGAAATGAGCAGTTCTTC. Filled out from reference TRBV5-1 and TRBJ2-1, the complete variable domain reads KAGVTQTPRYLIKTRGQQVTLSCSPISGHRSVSWYQQTPGQGLQFLFEYFSETQRNKGNFPGRFSGRQFSNSRSEMNVSTLELGDSALYLCASSPGIGNEQFFGPGTRLTVL.

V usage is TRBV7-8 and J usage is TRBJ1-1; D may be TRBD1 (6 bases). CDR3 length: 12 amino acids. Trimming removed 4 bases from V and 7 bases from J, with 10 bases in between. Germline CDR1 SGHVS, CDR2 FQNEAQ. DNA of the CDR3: TGTGCCAGCAGCTCGAGACAGGTTGAAGCTTTCTTT. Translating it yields CASSSRQVEAFF. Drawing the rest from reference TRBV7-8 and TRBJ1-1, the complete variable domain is GAGVSQSPRYKVAKRGQDVALRCDPISGHVSLFWYQQALGQGPEFLTYFQNEAQLDKSGLPSDRFFAERPEGSVSTLKIQRTQQEDSAVYLCASSSRQVEAFFGQGTRLTVV.

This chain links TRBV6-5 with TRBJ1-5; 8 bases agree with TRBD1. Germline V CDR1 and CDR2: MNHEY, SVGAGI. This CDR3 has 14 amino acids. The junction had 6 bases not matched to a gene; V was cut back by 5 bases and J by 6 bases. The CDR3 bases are TGTGCCAGCAGTACACAGGGGGTTCGTCAGCCCCAGCATTTT. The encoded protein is CASSTQGVRQPQHF.

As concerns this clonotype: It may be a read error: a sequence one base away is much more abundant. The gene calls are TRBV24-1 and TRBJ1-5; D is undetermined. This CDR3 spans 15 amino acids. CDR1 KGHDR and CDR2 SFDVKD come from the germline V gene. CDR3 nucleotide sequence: TGTGCCACCAGACGGACGGTGGAAGGCAATCAGCTCCAGCATTTT. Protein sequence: CATRRTVEGNQLQHF.

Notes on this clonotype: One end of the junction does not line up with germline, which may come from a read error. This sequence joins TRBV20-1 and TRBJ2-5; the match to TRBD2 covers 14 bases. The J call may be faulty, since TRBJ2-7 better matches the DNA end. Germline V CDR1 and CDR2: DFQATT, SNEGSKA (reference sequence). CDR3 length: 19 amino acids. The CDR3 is CNARDPGLAGGRKINEQYF. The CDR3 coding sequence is TGCAATGCTAGAGACCCAGGACTAGCGGGGGGCCGGAAAATCAACGAGCAGTACTTC.

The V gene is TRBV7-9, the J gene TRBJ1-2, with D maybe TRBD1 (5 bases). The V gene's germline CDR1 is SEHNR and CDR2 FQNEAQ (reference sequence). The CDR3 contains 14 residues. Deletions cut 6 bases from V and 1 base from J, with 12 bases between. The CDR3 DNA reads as TGTGCCAGCAGTACCCCGGGGGGTAACTATGGCTACACCTTC. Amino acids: CASSTPGGNYGYTF.

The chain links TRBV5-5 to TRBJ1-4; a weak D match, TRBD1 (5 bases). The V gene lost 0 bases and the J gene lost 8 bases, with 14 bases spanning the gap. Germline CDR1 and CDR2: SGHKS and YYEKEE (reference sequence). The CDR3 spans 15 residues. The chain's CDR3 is CASSLVTPRDEKLFF. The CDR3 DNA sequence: TGTGCCAGCAGCTTGGTGACCCCGCGGGACGAAAAACTGTTTTTT.

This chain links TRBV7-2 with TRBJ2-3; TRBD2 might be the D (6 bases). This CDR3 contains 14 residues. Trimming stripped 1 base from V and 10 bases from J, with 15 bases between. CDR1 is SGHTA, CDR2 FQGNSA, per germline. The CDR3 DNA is TGTGCCAGCAGCTTAGATCGGGAGACGAACGCGCAGTATTTT. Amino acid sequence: CASSLDRETNAQYF.

In DNA form, the CDR3 reads TGTGCCAGCTCACCCACGCCTCCCGCTAGCACAGATACGCAGTATTTT. Translating gives CASSPTPPASTDTQYF. The V gene is TRBV18, the J gene TRBJ2-3; D uncertain. CDR1 KGHSH and CDR2 LQKENI come from the germline V gene. CDR3 length equals 16 residues. V was cut by 3 bases and J by 0 bases, with 13 bases left in between.

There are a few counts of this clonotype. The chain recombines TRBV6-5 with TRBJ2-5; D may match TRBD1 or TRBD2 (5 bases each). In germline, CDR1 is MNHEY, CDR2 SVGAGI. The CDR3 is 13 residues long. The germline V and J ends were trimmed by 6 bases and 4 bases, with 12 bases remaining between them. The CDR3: CASRHPGRETQYF. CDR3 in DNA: TGTGCCAGCAGACATCCGGGGCGAGAGACCCAGTACTTC.

The CDR3 protein is CASSSGGLAGNNEQFF. The CDR3, as DNA: TGCGCCAGCAGCTCGGGGGGACTAGCGGGTAACAATGAGCAGTTCTTC. The gene calls are TRBV5-1 and TRBJ2-1; 12 bases map to TRBD2. Per germline, CDR1 SGHRS and CDR2 YFSETQ. V trimming: 3 bases; J trimming: 5 bases; junction bases outside the gene matches: 6. The CDR3 consists of 16 residues.

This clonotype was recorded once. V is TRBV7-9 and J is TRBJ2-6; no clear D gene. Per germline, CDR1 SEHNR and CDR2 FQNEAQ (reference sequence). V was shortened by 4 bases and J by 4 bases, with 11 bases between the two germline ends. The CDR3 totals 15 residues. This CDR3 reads CASSSRLEGANVLTF. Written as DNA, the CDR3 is TGTGCCAGCAGCTCCCGGTTGGAGGGGGCCAACGTCCTGACTTTC.

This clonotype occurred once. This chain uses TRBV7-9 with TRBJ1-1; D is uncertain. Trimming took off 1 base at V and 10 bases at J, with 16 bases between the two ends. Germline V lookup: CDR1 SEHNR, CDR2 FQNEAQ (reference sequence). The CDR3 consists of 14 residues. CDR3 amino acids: CASSLDLSAAGAFF. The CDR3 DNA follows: TGTGCCAGCAGCTTAGATTTGAGCGCGGCGGGAGCTTTCTTT.